Listed below are T cell receptor beta chains from one sample, sequenced in a study of monozygotic twins with inflammatory bowel disease. No DNA is given; TCRdb re-called the 5' RACE reads and lists each CDR3 protein once. The ten top clones account for 5.5% to 6.5%, within a sample of under 350,000 distinct CDR3 sequences. The specimen sequenced was blood. These receptor sequences come from a human donor with ulcerative colitis or Crohn's disease, or a healthy co-twin of an affected twin (not recorded which). Each CDR3 is given with its conserved first and last residue.

TRBJ2-3 TRBV5-1 CASSLVEGTADTQYF
TRBJ1-3 TRBV5-1 CASSSSTEVGNTIYF
TRBJ1-6 TRBV3-1 CASSRQGVNSPLHF
TRBJ2-7 TRBV14 CASSQVGRAYEQYF
TRBJ2-6 TRBV7-2 CASSIGEFGANVLTF
TRBJ1-4 TRBV10-2 CASSRPNEKLFF
TRBJ1-6 TRBV5-6 CASSQNPGDSPLHF
TRBJ2-7 TRBV13 CASSLALAGEHEQYF
TRBJ2-5 TRBV27 CASSYSYQETQYF
TRBJ1-2 TRBV20-1 CSVTIGYGYTF
TRBJ2-5 TRBV5-4 CASSLRLAGQETQYF
TRBJ2-1 TRBV4-3 CASSQDLPAAQFF
TRBJ1-5 TRBV6-2/TRBV6-3 CASSYSVWEGNQPQHF
TRBJ1-2 TRBV7-2 CASSRTGTVDHYGYTF
TRBJ2-7 TRBV2 CASSAPTQAAYEQYF
TRBJ2-7 TRBV10-3 CAISQGTYEQYF
TRBJ2-6 TRBV18 CASSPSIQGGANVLTF
TRBJ2-4 TRBV5-5 CASSRDLAKNIQYF
TRBJ2-6 TRBV5-4 CASSYYISGANVLTF
TRBJ2-5 TRBV9 CASSVTFRETQYF
TRBJ2-1 TRBV6-2/TRBV6-3 CASSKQRERVSEQFF